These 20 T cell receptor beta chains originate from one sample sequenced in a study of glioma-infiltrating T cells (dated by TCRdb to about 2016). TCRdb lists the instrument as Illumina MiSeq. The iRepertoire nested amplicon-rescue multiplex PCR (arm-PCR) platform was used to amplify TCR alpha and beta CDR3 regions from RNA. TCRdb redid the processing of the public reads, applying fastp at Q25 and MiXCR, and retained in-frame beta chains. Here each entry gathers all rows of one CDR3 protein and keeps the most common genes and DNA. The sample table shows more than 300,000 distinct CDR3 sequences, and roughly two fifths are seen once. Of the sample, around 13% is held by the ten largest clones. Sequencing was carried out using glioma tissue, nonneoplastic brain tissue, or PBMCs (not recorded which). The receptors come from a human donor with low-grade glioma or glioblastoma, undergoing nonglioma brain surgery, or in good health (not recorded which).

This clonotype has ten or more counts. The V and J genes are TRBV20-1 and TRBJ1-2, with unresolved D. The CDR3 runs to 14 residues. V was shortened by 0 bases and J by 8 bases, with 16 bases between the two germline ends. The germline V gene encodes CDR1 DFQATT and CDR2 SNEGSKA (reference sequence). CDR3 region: CSARDQGRSYGYTF. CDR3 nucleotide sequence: TGCAGTGCTAGAGATCAAGGACGATCTTACGGCTACACCTTC.

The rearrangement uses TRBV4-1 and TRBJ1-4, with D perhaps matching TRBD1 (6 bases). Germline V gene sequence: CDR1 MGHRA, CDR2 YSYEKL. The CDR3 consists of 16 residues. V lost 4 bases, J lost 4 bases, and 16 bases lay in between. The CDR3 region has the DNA TGCGCCAGCAGCCTTAGAACAGGGTACGGTAATGAAAAACTGTTTTTT. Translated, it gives CASSLRTGYGNEKLFF.

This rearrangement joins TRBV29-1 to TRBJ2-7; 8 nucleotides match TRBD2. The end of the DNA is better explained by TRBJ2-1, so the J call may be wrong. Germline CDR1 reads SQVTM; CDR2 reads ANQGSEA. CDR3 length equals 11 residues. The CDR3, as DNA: TGCAGCTCCGCGGGGGGTTGGGAGCAGTTCTTC. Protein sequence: CSSAGGWEQFF.

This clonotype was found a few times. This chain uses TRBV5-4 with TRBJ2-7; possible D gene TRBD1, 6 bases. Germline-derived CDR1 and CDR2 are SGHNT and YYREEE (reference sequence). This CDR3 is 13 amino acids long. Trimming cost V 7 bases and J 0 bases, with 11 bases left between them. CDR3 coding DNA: TGTGCCAGCGGCAGGGACACCTCCTACGAGCAGTACTTC. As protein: CASGRDTSYEQYF.

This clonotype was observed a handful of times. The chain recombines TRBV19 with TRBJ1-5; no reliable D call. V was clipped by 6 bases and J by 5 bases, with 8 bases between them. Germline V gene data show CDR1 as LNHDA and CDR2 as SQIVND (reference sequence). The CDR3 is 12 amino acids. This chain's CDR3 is CASSYKDQPQHF. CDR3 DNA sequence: TGTGCCAGTAGCTATAAGGATCAGCCCCAGCATTTT.

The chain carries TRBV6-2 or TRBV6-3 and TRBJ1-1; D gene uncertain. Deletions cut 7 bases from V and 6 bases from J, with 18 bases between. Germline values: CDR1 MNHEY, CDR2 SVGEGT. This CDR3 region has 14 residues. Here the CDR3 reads CASNLSGVFAEAFF. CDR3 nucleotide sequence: TGTGCCAGCAACTTGTCCGGGGTTTTTGCTGAAGCTTTCTTT.

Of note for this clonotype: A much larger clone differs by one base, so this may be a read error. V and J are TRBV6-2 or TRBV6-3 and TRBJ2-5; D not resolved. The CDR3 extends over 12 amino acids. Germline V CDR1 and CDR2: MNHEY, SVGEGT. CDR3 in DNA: TGTGCCGGCAGTTACTCGTGGGAGACCCAGTACTTC. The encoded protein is CAGSYSWETQYF.

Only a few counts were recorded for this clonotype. DNA of the CDR3: TGCAGTGCTAGAGATAGGCTCTCCTCTGGAAACACCATATATTTT. Encoded protein: CSARDRLSSGNTIYF. The V and J genes are TRBV20-1 and TRBJ1-3; D remains ambiguous. This CDR3 comprises 15 residues. Trimming stripped 0 bases from V and 0 bases from J, with 9 bases between. Germline V gives CDR1 DFQATT, CDR2 SNEGSKA (reference sequence).

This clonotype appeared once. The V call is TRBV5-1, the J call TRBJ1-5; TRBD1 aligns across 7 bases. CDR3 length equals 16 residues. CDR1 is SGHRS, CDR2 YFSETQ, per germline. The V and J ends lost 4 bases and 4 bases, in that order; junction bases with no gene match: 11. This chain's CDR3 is CASSPSAAGGNQPQHF. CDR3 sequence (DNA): TGCGCCAGCAGCCCCTCTGCGGCAGGGGGGAATCAGCCCCAGCATTTT.

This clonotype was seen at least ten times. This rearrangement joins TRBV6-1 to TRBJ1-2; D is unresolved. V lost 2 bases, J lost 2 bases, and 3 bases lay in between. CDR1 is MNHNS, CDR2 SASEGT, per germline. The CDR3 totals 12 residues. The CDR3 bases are TGTGCCAGCAGTGAAATGAACTATGGCTACACCTTC. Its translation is CASSEMNYGYTF.

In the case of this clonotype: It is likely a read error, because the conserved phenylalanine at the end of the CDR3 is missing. This CDR3 reads CASSGTGISSSGDRSYEQYL. The CDR3 DNA sequence: TGTGCCAGCAGTGGAACAGGGATCTCGTCTAGCGGGGACCGCTCCTACGAGCAGTACCTC. The V call is TRBV28, the J call TRBJ2-7; 9 bases fit TRBD2. The CDR3 totals 20 residues. V trimming: 5 bases; J trimming: 0 bases; junction bases outside the gene matches: 20. The germline CDR1 and CDR2 sequences are MDHEN and SYDVKM.

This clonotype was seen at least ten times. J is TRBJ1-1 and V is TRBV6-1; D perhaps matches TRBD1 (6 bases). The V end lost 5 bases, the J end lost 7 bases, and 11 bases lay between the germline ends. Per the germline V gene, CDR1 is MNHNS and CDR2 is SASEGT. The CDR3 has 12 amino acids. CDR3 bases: TGTGCCAGCAGTTCGGGACACCTTGAAGCTTTCTTT. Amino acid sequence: CASSSGHLEAFF.

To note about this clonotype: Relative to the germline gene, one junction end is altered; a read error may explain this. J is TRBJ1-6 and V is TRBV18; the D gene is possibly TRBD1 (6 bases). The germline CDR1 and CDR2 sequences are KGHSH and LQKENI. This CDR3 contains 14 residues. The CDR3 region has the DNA TGTGCCAGCTCACCAAACAGGGATAATTCACCCCTACACTTT. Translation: CASSPNRDNSPLHF.

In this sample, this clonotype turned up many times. CDR3: CASSLWGSTDTQYF. The CDR3 DNA follows: TGTGCCAGCAGTTTGTGGGGCTCCACAGATACGCAGTATTTT. V and J are TRBV27 and TRBJ2-3; a weak D match, TRBD1 (5 bases). V dropped 3 bases and J dropped 2 bases, with 9 bases sitting between them. The CDR3 is 14 residues long. Germline assignment: CDR1 MNHEY and CDR2 SMNVEV (reference sequence).

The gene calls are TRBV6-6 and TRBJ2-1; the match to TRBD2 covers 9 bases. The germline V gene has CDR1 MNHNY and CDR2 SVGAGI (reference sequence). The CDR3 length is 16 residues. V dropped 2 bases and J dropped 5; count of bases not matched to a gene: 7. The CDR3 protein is CASSYHSGRGHNEQFF. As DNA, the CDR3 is TGTGCCAGCAGTTACCATAGCGGGAGAGGGCACAATGAGCAGTTCTTC.

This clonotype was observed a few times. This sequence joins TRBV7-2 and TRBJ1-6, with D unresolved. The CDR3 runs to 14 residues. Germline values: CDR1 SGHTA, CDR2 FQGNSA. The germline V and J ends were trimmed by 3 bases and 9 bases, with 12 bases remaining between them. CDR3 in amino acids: CASSFGPLGSPLHF. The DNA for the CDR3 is TGTGCCAGCAGCTTTGGCCCCTTGGGTTCACCCCTCCACTTT.

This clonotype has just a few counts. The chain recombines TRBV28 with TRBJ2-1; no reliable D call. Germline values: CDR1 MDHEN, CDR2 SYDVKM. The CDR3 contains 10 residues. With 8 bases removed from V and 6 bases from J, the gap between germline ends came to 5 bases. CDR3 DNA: TGTGCCAGCCGTTCCAATGAGCAGTTCTTC. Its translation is CASRSNEQFF.

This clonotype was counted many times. CDR3 DNA: TGTGCCAGCAGCCACGAAAAGCGGGAGGGTTCCTACAATGAGCAGTTCTTC. Amino acids: CASSHEKREGSYNEQFF. The J gene is TRBJ2-1, the V gene TRBV7-2, with 10 bases that match TRBD2. The ends lost 5 bases at V and 1 base at J; junction bases unmatched: 8. The CDR3 is 17 residues long. In germline, CDR1 is SGHTA, CDR2 FQGNSA.

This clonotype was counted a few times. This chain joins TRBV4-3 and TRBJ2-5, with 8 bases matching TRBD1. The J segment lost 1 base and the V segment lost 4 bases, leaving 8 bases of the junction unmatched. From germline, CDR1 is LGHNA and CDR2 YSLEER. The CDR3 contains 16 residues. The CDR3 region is CASSPLFGQGQETQYF. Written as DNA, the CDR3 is TGCGCCAGCAGCCCCTTGTTCGGACAGGGCCAAGAGACCCAGTACTTC.

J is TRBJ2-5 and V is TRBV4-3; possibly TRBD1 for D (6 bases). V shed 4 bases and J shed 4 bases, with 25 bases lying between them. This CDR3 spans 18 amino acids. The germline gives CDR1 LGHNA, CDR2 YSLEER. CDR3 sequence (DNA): TGCGCCAGCAGCCTTGGGGGCTTAGGAGTCTCAAGGGGAGAGACCCAGTACTTC. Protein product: CASSLGGLGVSRGETQYF.